One and the same sample provided the 3 T cell receptor beta chains below, sequenced in a study of T cell repertoires in cytomegalovirus infection. MiXCR was run by TCRdb on the reads, yielding one entry per CDR3 protein. Of approximately 500,000 distinct CDR3 sequences listed, approximately 25% are singletons. What was sequenced was PBMCs. These receptors were taken from a human donor in good health (CMV status not recorded). Some clones in this sample may be carry-over from other donors' samples.

This clonotype has a handful of counts. V usage is TRBV24-1 and J usage is TRBJ1-5, with 7 positions matching TRBD1. Germline CDR1 is KGHDR and CDR2 is SFDVKD. The CDR3 runs to 17 residues. The trim removed 2 bases at V and 3 bases at J, leaving 9 bases unmatched. The CDR3 nucleotides read TGTGCCACCAGTGATTCCCGGGACAGCCACTTCAATCAGCCCCAGCATTTT. Amino acid sequence: CATSDSRDSHFNQPQHF.

CDR3 sequence reads: CASSLVLYEQYV. Written as DNA, the CDR3 is TGTGCCAGCAGCTTAGTGCTCTACGAGCAGTACGTC. The chain uses TRBV7-4 and TRBJ2-7; D is unresolved. V lost 1 base to trimming and J lost 3 bases, with 4 bases between them. Germline V CDR1 and CDR2: SGHVT, SQSDAQ. The CDR3 runs 12 residues.

This clonotype was seen only a few times. The chain links TRBV11-3 to TRBJ2-1; TRBD2 matches at 10 bases. Trimming took 5 bases from V and 5 from J; bases not matched to a gene: 9. This CDR3 has 16 amino acids. Per germline, CDR1 SGHNT and CDR2 YENEEA. This CDR3 reads CASSSTGTSAHNEQFF. The CDR3 region has the DNA TGTGCCAGCAGCAGTACCGGGACTAGCGCCCACAATGAGCAGTTCTTC.